These 19 T cell receptor beta chains were all obtained from the same sample, sequenced in a study of blood T cell repertoires in COVID-19. Produced via immunoSEQ multiplex PCR; TCRdb's table is partial and in-frame only. The sample includes around 100,000 clones, 85% of them seen just once. Sequenced material: peripheral blood. The receptors here all came from an older woman with active or convalescent COVID-19.

This clone showed up just a few times. This chain connects TRBV29-1 to TRBJ2-7; TRBD1 aligns across 7 bases. The V and J ends lost 5 bases and 2 bases, in that order; junction bases with no gene match: 6. Germline CDR1 is SQVTM and CDR2 is ANQGSEA. The CDR3 has 13 amino acids. CDR3 in amino acids: CSVSDRLAYEQYF. DNA of the CDR3: TGCAGCGTTTCGGACAGGTTGGCCTACGAGCAGTACTTC.

V gene TRBV19 combines with J gene TRBJ1-6, with TRBD1 matching 9 bases. Germline CDR1 and CDR2: LNHDA and SQIVND (reference sequence). Trimming cost V 5 bases and J 0 bases; bases outside gene matches: 5. The CDR3 loop spans 17 amino acids. The CDR3 here is CASSGRDRDSYNSPLHF. The CDR3 nucleotides are TGTGCCAGTAGTGGCCGGGACAGGGACTCCTATAATTCACCCCTCCACTTT.

Concerning this clone: The sample contains more than one DNA sequence encoding this CDR3. The chain uses TRBV27 and TRBJ1-4, with D unclear. Germline V gives CDR1 MNHEY, CDR2 SMNVEV (reference sequence). The V end lost 3 bases, the J end lost 7 bases, and 9 bases lay between the germline ends. This CDR3 spans 13 amino acids. This chain's CDR3 is CASSFRGGEKLFF. DNA of the CDR3: TGTGCCAGCAGTTTCCGAGGAGGTGAAAAACTGTTTTTT.

The sample holds one count of this clone. This chain uses TRBV5-4 with TRBJ2-1, with 7 nucleotides matching TRBD2. The CDR3 has 17 amino acids. Germline values: CDR1 SGHNT, CDR2 YYREEE (reference sequence). After removal of 2 bases from V and 0 bases from J, the junction contained 8 bases not matched to a gene. As DNA, the CDR3 is TGTGCCAGCAGCTTTGGAATTGCTAGCGGCTCCTACAATGAGCAGTTCTTC. Its translation: CASSFGIASGSYNEQFF.

The chain is built from TRBV19 and TRBJ2-3; D is ambiguous. V lost 1 base, J lost 2 bases, and 10 bases lay in between. Germline V lookup: CDR1 LNHDA, CDR2 SQIVND (reference sequence). This CDR3 contains 15 residues. The CDR3 sequence is CASSIGSGYTDTQYF. The CDR3 DNA follows: TGTGCCAGTAGTATAGGTTCCGGGTACACAGATACGCAGTATTTT.

The chain combines TRBV5-4 with TRBJ1-1; 7 positions agree with TRBD1. This CDR3 is built from 14 residues. Losses at the gene ends were 4 bases for V and 3 bases for J; bases not matched to a gene: 6. CDR1 is SGHNT and CDR2 is YYREEE in the germline V gene (reference sequence). CDR3 residues: CASSRDSKDTEAFF. DNA for the CDR3: TGTGCCAGCAGCCGGGACAGCAAAGACACTGAAGCTTTCTTT.

The chain is built from TRBV30 and TRBJ2-3, with D possibly being TRBD1 (5 bases). The CDR3 sequence is 13 residues long. The germline V and J ends were trimmed by 1 base and 5 bases, with 10 bases remaining between them. From germline, CDR1 is GTSNPN and CDR2 SVGIG (reference sequence). The CDR3, as DNA: TGTGCCTGGAGTGCAGGGCTGGGAGATACGCAGTATTTT. It yields the protein CAWSAGLGDTQYF. Based on the CDR3 plus reference TRBV30 and TRBJ2-3, the full variable domain is SQTIHQWPATLVQPVGSPLSLECTVEGTSNPNLYWYRQAAGRGLQLLFYSVGIGQISSEVPQNLSASRPQDRQFILSSKKLLLSDSGFYLCAWSAGLGDTQYFGPGTRLTVL.

The table lists this clone with a count of one. The chain joins TRBV5-8 to TRBJ2-5, with no clear D. Germline CDR1 and CDR2: SGHTS and YDEGEE. V was pared by 2 bases and J by 5 bases, with 4 bases between. The CDR3 covers 11 residues. In DNA form, the CDR3 reads TGTGCCAGCAGCTTCCAGGAGACCCAGTACTTC. This encodes CASSFQETQYF.

The CDR3 protein is CASSVLTEAFF. CDR3 in DNA: TGTGCCAGCAGTGTGTTAACTGAAGCTTTCTTT. The V and J genes are TRBV2 and TRBJ1-1; D unclear. Germline V CDR1 and CDR2: SNHLY, FYNNEI. CDR3 length: 11 amino acids. With 4 bases removed from V and 5 bases from J, the gap between germline ends came to 5 bases.

As regards this clone: Sequence at one end of the junction differs from germline and may be a read error. The chain uses TRBV7-8 and TRBJ2-5; TRBD2 agrees at 8 bases. This CDR3 contains 14 residues. From germline, CDR1 is SGHVS and CDR2 FQNEAQ. This CDR3 reads CASSPAASGGPLHF. The CDR3 DNA reads TGTGCCAGCAGCCCCGCGGCGAGCGGGGGCCCTCTACACTTC.

The chain recombines TRBV19 with TRBJ1-5, with 8 bases lining up with TRBD1. In germline, CDR1 is LNHDA, CDR2 SQIVND (reference sequence). The CDR3 has 13 amino acids. The V gene end was trimmed by 5 bases and the J gene end by 4 bases; junction bases not matched to a gene: 1. Written as DNA, the CDR3 is TGTGCCAGTAGTCACAGGGGGAATCAGCCCCAGCATTTT. Its translation is CASSHRGNQPQHF. Based on the CDR3 plus reference TRBV19 and TRBJ1-5, the full variable domain is DGGITQSPKYLFRKEGQNVTLSCEQNLNHDAMYWYRQDPGQGLRLIYYSQIVNDFQKGDIAEGYSVSREKKESFPLTVTSAQKNPTAFYLCASSHRGNQPQHFGDGTRLSIL.

CDR3 coding DNA: TGTGCCAGTAGTTCCCGGGCCAACGCTGGGAGCACCGGGGAGCTGTTTTTT. Protein product: CASSSRANAGSTGELFF. V usage is TRBV19 and J usage is TRBJ2-2, with D maybe TRBD2 (5 bases). V shed 5 bases and J shed 4 bases, with 20 bases lying between them. Germline loops: CDR1 LNHDA, CDR2 SQIVND (reference sequence). The CDR3 spans 17 residues.

The chain recombines TRBV30 with TRBJ1-5, with D possibly matching TRBD1 (6 bases). Germline CDR1 GTSNPN, CDR2 SVGIG (reference sequence). The V end was cut by 4 bases, the J end by 4 bases, with 20 bases between. This CDR3 contains 16 residues. Here the CDR3 DNA reads TGTGCCTGGACCCGCGGGGGGGCTTTGATAAATCAGCCCCAGCATTTT. Residues: CAWTRGGALINQPQHF.

Here the CDR3 DNA reads TGCGCCAGCAGCCCGGGCGGGGATGGAAACACCATATATTTT. Its translation: CASSPGGDGNTIYF. The chain recombines TRBV5-1 with TRBJ1-3; D remains unclear. V shed 4 bases and J shed 3 bases, with 11 bases lying between them. The CDR3 covers 14 residues. Germline V gives CDR1 SGHRS, CDR2 YFSETQ.

The V gene is TRBV7-2, the J gene TRBJ1-2; D might be TRBD1 (5 bases). Germline V CDR1 and CDR2: SGHTA, FQGNSA. V was cut by 5 bases and J by 0 bases, with 19 bases left in between. The CDR3 consists of 17 residues. The CDR3 DNA follows: TGTGCCAGCAGCCTTATTTATGGGGCCCGAACTAACTATGGCTACACCTTC. This translates into CASSLIYGARTNYGYTF. Variable domain in full (rest from reference TRBV7-2 and TRBJ1-2): GAGVSQSPSNKVTEKGKDVELRCDPISGHTALYWYRQSLGQGLEFLIYFQGNSAPDKSGLPSDRFSAERTGGSVSTLTIQRTQQEDSAVYLCASSLIYGARTNYGYTFGSGTRLTVV.

The CDR3 nucleotides read TGCGCCAGCAGCTTGGTACTGGGGGCTGGGGCTGGAAACACCATATATTTT. It encodes CASSLVLGAGAGNTIYF. The chain recombines TRBV5-1 with TRBJ1-3, with TRBD1 as a possible D gene (6 bases). The germline CDR1 and CDR2 sequences are SGHRS and YFSETQ. There are 17 residues in the CDR3. V was clipped by 0 bases and J by 2 bases, with 15 bases between them.

The V gene is TRBV5-1, the J gene TRBJ2-3, with TRBD2 matching over 9 bases. The CDR3 is 16 amino acids. CDR1 and CDR2 from the germline V gene are SGHRS and YFSETQ. V lost 0 bases to trimming and J lost 6 bases; unmatched junction nucleotides: 8. The CDR3: CASSLELAGRADTQYF. CDR3 DNA sequence: TGCGCCAGCAGCTTGGAGCTAGCGGGACGGGCGGATACGCAGTATTTT.

The chain has TRBV20-1 and TRBJ1-2, with D unclear. This CDR3 region has 11 residues. The ends were cut back, 3 bases at V and 3 bases at J, with 5 bases in the middle. CDR1 is DFQATT and CDR2 is SNEGSKA in the germline V gene (reference sequence). The CDR3 reads CSAREDYGYTF. The CDR3, as DNA: TGCAGTGCTAGGGAGGACTATGGCTACACCTTC.

The V and J genes are TRBV2 and TRBJ2-1, with 8 bases matching TRBD2. V lost 7 bases to trimming and J lost 9 bases; unmatched junction nucleotides: 14. Germline CDR1 is SNHLY and CDR2 is FYNNEI. The CDR3 extends over 15 amino acids. CDR3 in DNA: TGTGCCAGCACTAAAACCGGGACTAGTATTGGTGAGCAGTTCTTC. Amino acid sequence: CASTKTGTSIGEQFF.